This TCR beta chain was profiled in a study of T cell responses to AZD1222 COVID-19 vaccine (dated by TCRdb to the early 2020s). Regarding the research as a whole: Because spike-specific TCR depth and breadth did not differ between the two schedules, AZD1222 recipients who got a second dose at roughly 4 weeks were pooled with those who got a second dose at roughly 12 weeks. A total of 240 or so trial participants underwent TCR sequencing, of whom some 200 had received two doses of AZD1222 and roughly 26 had received two doses of the MenACWY control vaccine. Trial participants were enrolled by age into subgroups of 18-55, 56-69 and 70-plus years, and approximately 150, 30 and 60 TCR-sequenced participants, respectively, were included in these subgroups. The full study reports these points: In the small 56-69-year group, the increase in depth fell short of significance, most likely because of low power. No day 14 peak-response samples were available, so repertoires were characterized only after the peak T cell response. Participants were mostly white British and included more females than males, and it was suggested by the authors that clonal diversity may have been underestimated. Only a handful of AZD1222 recipients were SARS-CoV-2 seropositive at baseline, limiting conclusions about previously exposed vaccinees. A significant rise in spike-specific TCR breadth and depth was observed after two AZD1222 doses relative to day 0 and relative to MenACWY recipients. Vaccine-associated CD4 TCRs spanned the whole spike protein, with dominant responses in regions 160-218 and 743-854. Reportedly, almost half of the unique spike-specific TCRs recognized epitopes lying outside the regions that are mutated in the B.1.351 and B.1.1.7 variants.

Concerning this clone: The clone's antigen remains unknown. Base qualities are not at hand, and no much larger clone is one base apart.

Reading the label with the study, this specimen's time point is: baseline before first vaccination. Samples from vaccinated people were obtained from the UK trials COV001 and COV002, which included a single-blind randomized controlled phase 2/3 trial of AZD1222 (ChAdOx1 nCoV-19) in healthy adults. Trial participant PBMC samples were collected at day 0 and day 28 after the second dose for TCRbeta chain sequencing. From cysteine to phenylalanine, the CDR3 is 13 amino acids long. The sequence is cut down to CDR3 DNA, 39 bases in frame from base 1. The junction carries 9 bases between V and J, which are trimmed by 2 bases and 8 bases respectively. The CDR3 regions of human TCRbeta chains were subjected to immunosequencing. In the original analysis: TCRs in the repertoires were compared against a reference library of SARS-CoV-2-specific TCRs that had been generated with the MIRA antigen-specificity platform. Breadth was defined as the fraction of unique TCRs that were SARS-CoV-2-associated, and depth was defined as the fraction of total T cells that were SARS-CoV-2-associated. Each spike-specific TCR was assigned to its reactive spike region and to a CD4 or CD8 class using the MIRA data. Log10-transformed breadth and depth values were compared by one-way ANOVA with Sidak's multiple comparisons tests. TCRdb took this table from immuneACCESS and kept in-frame rearrangements with V and J called. Such tables lack part of the clones; where checked against another copy, unresolved V genes explain under half of the gap, and the rest is unexplained. The V and J calls and clone size are taken from that table; D and trimming were inferred from the DNA. The sample includes about 140,000 clones, with 85% to 90% observed a single time. Around 3.5% of the sample is taken by the ten largest.

Material: peripheral blood, obtained on day 0 of AZD1222 vaccination. Here the chain combines TRBV12-3 or TRBV12-4 and TRBJ2-2; there is no confident call for the D gene. The receptor's source is an adult in good health. The CDR3 protein is CASSLKQSGELFF. The DNA reads TGTGCCAGCAGTTTAAAGCAGTCAGGGGAGCTGTTTTTT.